This T cell receptor beta chain emerged from a study of cytomegalovirus exposure and HLA in healthy donors. Findings and caveats of the study: In a later analysis, several top co-occurrence clusters appeared linked to parvovirus B19, influenza, CMV and Epstein-Barr virus.

The CDR3 extends over 15 amino acids. Trimming cost V 5 bases and J 0 bases; bases outside gene matches: 7. Germline V CDR1 and CDR2: SGHVS, FNYEAQ. Points on this clone: The antigen is unknown.

The PCR contained 60 Vbeta and 13 Jbeta primers. The data were produced by immunoSEQ multiplex PCR, yet TCRdb's version contains in-frame clones alone and is incomplete. The repertoire consists of approximately 190,000 clones, with 12% occurring once and the leading ten covering approximately 7.8%. This sequence originates from a middle-aged man in good health and CMV-seropositive. The sequenced sample consisted of PBMCs. The gene calls are TRBV7-6 and TRBJ2-7, with 7 nucleotides matching TRBD1. The CDR3 DNA reads as TGTGCCAGCAGCCCCGGGACAGCCGACTCCTACGAGCAGTACGTC. Its protein is CASSPGTADSYEQYV.